This TCR beta chain was identified in a study of blood T cell repertoires in COVID-19. Whole-study context: Collection of acute and convalescent COVID-19 samples took place in the United States, Italy and Spain.

Study processing details: From reference gene primer amplification, estimates of nucleated cell counts were derived. Sequencing was performed with immunoSEQ multiplex PCR; in TCRdb, only in-frame clones are kept and a portion is missing. That table supplies the V and J calls and clone size; D and trimming were determined from the DNA. This table has over 85,000 clones, roughly 90% appearing once. CDR3 length: 13 amino acids. The V end was cut by 6 bases, the J end by 10 bases, with 13 bases between. CDR1 and CDR2 from the germline V gene are MNHEY and SVGAGI. The clonotype was recovered from a woman of 80 years or more with acute or convalescent COVID-19. The sample comprised peripheral blood. The chain uses TRBV6-5 and TRBJ1-6; tentative D call: TRBD1 (6 bases). CDR3 loop: CASRDIRGSPLHF. Here the CDR3 DNA reads TGTGCCAGCAGGGACATCAGGGGATCACCCCTCCACTTT.